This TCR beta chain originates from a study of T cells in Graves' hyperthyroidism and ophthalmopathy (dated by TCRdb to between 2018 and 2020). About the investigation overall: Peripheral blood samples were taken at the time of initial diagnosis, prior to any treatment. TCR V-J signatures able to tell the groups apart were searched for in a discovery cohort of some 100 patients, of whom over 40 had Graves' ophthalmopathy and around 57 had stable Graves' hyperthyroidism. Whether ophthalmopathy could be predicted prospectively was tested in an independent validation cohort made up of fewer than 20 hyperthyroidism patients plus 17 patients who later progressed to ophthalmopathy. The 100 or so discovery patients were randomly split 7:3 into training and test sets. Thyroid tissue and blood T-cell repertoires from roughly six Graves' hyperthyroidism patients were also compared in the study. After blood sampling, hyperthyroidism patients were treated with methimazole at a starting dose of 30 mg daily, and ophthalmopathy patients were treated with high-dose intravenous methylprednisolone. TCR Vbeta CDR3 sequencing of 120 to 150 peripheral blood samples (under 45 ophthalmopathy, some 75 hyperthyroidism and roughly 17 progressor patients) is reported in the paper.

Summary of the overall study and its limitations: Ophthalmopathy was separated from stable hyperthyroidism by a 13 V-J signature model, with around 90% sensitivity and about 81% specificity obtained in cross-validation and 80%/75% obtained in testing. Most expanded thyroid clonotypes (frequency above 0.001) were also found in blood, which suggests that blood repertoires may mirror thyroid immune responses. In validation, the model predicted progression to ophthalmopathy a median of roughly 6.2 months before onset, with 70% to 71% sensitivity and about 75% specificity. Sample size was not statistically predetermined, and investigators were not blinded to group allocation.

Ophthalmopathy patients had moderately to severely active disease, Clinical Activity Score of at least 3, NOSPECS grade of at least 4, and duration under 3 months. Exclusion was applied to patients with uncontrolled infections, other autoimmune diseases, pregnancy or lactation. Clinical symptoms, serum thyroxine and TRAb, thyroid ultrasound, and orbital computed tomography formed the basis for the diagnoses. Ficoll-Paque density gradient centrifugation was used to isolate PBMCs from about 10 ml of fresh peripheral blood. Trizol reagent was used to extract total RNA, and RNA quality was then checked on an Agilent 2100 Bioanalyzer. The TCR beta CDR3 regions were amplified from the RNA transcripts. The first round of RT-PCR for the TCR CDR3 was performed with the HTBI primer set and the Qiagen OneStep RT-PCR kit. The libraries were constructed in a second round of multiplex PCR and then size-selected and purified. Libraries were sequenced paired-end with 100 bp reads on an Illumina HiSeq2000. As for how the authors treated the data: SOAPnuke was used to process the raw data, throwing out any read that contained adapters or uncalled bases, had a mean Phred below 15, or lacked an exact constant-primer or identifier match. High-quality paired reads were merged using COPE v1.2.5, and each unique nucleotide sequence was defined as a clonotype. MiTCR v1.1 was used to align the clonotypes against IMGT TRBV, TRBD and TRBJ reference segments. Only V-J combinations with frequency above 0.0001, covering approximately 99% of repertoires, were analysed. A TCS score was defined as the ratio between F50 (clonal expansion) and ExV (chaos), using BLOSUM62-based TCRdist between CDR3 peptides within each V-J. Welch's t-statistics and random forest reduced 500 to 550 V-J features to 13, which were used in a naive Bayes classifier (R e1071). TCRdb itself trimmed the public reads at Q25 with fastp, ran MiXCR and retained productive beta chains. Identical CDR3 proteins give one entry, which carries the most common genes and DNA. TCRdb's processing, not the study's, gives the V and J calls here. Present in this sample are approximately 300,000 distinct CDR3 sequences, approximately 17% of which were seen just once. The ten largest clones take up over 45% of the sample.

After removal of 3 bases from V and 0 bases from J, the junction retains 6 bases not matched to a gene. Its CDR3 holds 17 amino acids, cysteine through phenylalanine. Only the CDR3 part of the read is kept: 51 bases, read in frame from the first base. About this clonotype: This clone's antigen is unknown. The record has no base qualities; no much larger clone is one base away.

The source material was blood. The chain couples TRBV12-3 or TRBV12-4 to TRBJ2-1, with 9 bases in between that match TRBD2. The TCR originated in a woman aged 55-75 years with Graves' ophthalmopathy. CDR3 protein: CASSFPTSGSSYNEQFF. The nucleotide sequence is TGTGCCAGCAGTTTCCCGACTAGCGGAAGCTCCTACAATGAGCAGTTCTTC.